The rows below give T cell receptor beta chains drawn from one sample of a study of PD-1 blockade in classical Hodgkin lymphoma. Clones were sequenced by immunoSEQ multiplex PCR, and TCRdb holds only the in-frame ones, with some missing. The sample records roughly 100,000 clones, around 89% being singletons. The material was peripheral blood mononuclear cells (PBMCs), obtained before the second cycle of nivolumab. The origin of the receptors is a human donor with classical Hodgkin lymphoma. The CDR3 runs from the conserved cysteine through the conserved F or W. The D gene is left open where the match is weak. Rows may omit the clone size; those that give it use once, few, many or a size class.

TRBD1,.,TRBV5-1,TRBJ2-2,CASSPGQGNTGELFF,TGCGCCAGCAGCCCAGGACAGGGGAACACCGGGGAGCTGTTTTTT
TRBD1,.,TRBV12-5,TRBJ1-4,CASGLRDRGSEKLFF,TGTGCTAGTGGTTTGAGGGACAGGGGCTCAGAAAAACTGTTTTTT
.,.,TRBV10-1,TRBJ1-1,CASRPDLNTEAFF,TGCGCCAGCAGGCCAGATTTGAACACTGAAGCTTTCTTT
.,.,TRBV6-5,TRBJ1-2,CASSSAVGVSYGYTF,TGTGCCAGCAGTTCCGCCGTTGGGGTTTCCTATGGCTACACCTTC
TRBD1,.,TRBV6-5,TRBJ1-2,CASSYRDRGLSYTF,TGTGCCAGCAGTTACAGAGACAGGGGGTTGAGCTACACCTTC
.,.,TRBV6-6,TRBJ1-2,CASSYSVGSGYTF,TGTGCCAGCAGTTACTCAGTAGGCTCTGGCTACACCTTC
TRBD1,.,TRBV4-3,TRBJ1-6,CASSQDRYSPLHF,TGCGCCAGCAGCCAGGACAGGTATTCACCCCTCCACTTT
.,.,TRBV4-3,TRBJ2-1,CASSQEGGSYNEQFF,TGCGCCAGCAGCCAAGAAGGGGGCTCCTACAATGAGCAGTTCTTC
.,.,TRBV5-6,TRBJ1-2,CASSWTEYGYTF,TGTGCCAGCAGCTGGACAGAGTATGGCTACACCTTC
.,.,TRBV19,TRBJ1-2,CASSTMPGQESNYGYTF,TGTGCCAGTAGCACAATGCCGGGACAAGAATCTAACTATGGCTACACCTTC
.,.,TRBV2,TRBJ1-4,CASQTETNEKLFF,TGTGCCAGCCAGACGGAGACTAATGAAAAACTGTTTTTT
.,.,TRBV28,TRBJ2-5,CASSLEGGGRETQYF,TGTGCCAGCAGCCTAGAGGGGGGTGGGCGAGAGACCCAGTACTTC
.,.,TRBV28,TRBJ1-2,CASSFFGGYGYTF,TGTGCCAGCAGTTTCTTCGGGGGCTATGGCTACACCTTC
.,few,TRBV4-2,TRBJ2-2,CASSPLRAGAHTGELFF,TGTGCCAGCAGCCCCTTGCGGGCGGGGGCCCACACCGGGGAGCTGTTTTTT
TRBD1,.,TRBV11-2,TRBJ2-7,CASSSIATGYGYEQYF,TGTGCCAGCAGCTCAATAGCGACAGGGTATGGCTACGAGCAGTACTTC
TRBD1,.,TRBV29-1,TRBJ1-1,CSAGGGQGNTEAFF,TGCAGCGCTGGAGGGGGACAGGGAAACACTGAAGCTTTCTTT
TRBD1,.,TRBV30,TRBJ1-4,CAWSSGGGGEKLFF,TGTGCCTGGAGCTCAGGGGGCGGGGGTGAAAAACTGTTTTTT
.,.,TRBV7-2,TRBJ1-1,CASSLVAQGITEAFF,TGTGCCAGCAGCTTAGTGGCCCAGGGAATCACTGAAGCTTTCTTT
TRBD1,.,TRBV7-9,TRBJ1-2,CASSLYRGGVEANYGYTF,TGTGCCAGCAGCTTGTACAGGGGAGGGGTCGAGGCGAACTATGGCTACACCTTC
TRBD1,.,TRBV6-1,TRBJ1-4,CASRVDRGSEKLFF,TGTGCCAGCAGGGTAGACAGGGGGAGTGAAAAACTGTTTTTT
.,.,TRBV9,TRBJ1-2,CASSVGGGGTF,TGTGCCAGCAGCGTAGGGGGTGGGGGAACCTTC
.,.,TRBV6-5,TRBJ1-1,CASSYLGGAFF,TGTGCCAGCAGTTACCTAGGGGGGGCTTTCTTT
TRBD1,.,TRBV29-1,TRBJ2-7,CSVEDCEGQVAYEQYF,TGCAGCGTTGAAGATTGTGAGGGACAGGTTGCTTACGAGCAGTACTTC
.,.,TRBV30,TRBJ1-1,CAWGQLRNTEAFF,TGTGCCTGGGGACAGTTGAGGAACACTGAAGCTTTCTTT
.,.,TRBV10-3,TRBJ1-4,CAIGDGRGNEKLFF,TGTGCCATCGGGGACGGCCGCGGTAATGAAAAACTGTTTTTT
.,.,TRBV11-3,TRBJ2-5,CASSLDAGGETQYF,TGTGCCAGCAGCTTAGATGCCGGAGGGGAGACCCAGTACTTC
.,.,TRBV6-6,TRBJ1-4,CASSARENEKLFF,TGTGCCAGCAGCGCCCGGGAGAATGAAAAACTGTTTTTT
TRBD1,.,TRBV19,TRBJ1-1,CASSTGTANTEAFF,TGTGCCAGTAGTACGGGGACAGCGAACACTGAAGCTTTCTTT
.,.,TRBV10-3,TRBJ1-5,CAIGSGTLGQPQHF,TGTGCCATCGGAAGCGGGACCCTCGGTCAGCCCCAGCATTTT
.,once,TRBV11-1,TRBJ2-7,CASSIRQSLSYEQYF,TGTGCCAGCAGCATACGACAGAGCCTTTCCTACGAGCAGTACTTC
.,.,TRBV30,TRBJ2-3,CAWSVMGDTQYF,TGTGCCTGGAGTGTAATGGGAGATACGCAGTATTTT
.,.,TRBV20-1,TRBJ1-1,CSARDWQAFF,TGCAGTGCTAGAGATTGGCAAGCTTTCTTT
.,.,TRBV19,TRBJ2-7,CASSIAQGLAYEQYF,TGTGCCAGTAGTATCGCCCAAGGGTTAGCCTACGAGCAGTACTTC
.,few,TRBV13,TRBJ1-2,CASSLRRGYTF,TGTGCCAGCAGCTTAAGACGCGGCTACACCTTC
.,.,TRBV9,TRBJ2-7,CASSVGGTWFYEQYF,TGTGCCAGCAGCGTCGGTGGGACCTGGTTCTACGAGCAGTACTTC
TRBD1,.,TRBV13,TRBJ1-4,CASSSSGTGATNEKLFF,TGTGCCAGCAGCTCCTCCGGGACAGGGGCTACTAATGAAAAACTGTTTTTT
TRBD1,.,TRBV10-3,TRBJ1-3,CAARQGSSGNTIYF,TGTGCCGCAAGACAGGGGAGCTCTGGAAACACCATATATTTT
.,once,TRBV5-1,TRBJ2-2,CASSLGGGLNTGELFF,TGCGCCAGCAGCTTGGGGGGAGGCCTTAACACCGGGGAGCTGTTTTTT
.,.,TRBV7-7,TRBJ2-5,CASSTGTETQYF,TGTGCCAGCAGCACAGGGACGGAGACCCAGTACTTC
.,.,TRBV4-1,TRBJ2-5,CASSQGILPDQETQYF,TGCGCCAGCAGCCAAGGAATTCTTCCGGACCAAGAGACCCAGTACTTC
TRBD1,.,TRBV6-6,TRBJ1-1,CASRADRGGATEAFF,TGTGCCAGCAGGGCCGACAGGGGAGGTGCGACTGAAGCTTTCTTT
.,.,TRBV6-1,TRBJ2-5,CASRPGTAGTQYF,TGTGCCAGCAGACCCGGGACCGCCGGAACCCAGTACTTC
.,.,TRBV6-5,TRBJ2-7,CASSYWPGAYEQYF,TGTGCCAGCAGTTACTGGCCGGGCGCCTACGAGCAGTACTTC
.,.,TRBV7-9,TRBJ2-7,CASSLASRYEQYF,TGTGCCAGCAGCTTAGCCAGTCGGTACGAGCAGTACTTC
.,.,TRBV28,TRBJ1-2,CASSPALGGAYGYTF,TGTGCCAGCAGTCCCGCGTTGGGGGGCGCCTATGGCTACACCTTC
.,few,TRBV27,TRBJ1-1,CASSLRGWGTEAFF,TGTGCCAGCAGTTTACGGGGGTGGGGCACTGAAGCTTTCTTT
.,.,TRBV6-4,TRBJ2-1,CASSDSSGDYNEQFF,TGTGCCAGCAGTGACTCTAGTGGGGACTACAATGAGCAGTTCTTC
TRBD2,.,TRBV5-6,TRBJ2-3,CASSFTSGGTPKDTQYF,TGTGCCAGCAGCTTTACTAGCGGGGGGACTCCAAAAGATACGCAGTATTTT
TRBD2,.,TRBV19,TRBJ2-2,CASSPKGRAANTGELFF,TGTGCCAGTAGTCCCAAAGGGAGGGCCGCGAACACCGGGGAGCTGTTTTTT
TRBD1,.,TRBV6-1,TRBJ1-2,CASRGTGGDGYTF,TGTGCCAGCAGAGGGACAGGGGGCGATGGCTACACCTTC
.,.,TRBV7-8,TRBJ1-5,CASSAQGMSNQPQHF,TGTGCCAGCAGCGCTCAGGGGATGAGCAATCAGCCCCAGCATTTT
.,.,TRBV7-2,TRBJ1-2,CASSSQTVRANYGYTF,TGTGCCAGCAGCTCCCAGACAGTACGGGCTAACTATGGCTACACCTTC
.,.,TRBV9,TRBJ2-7,CASSVGANYEQYF,TGTGCCAGCAGCGTAGGGGCCAACTACGAGCAGTACTTC
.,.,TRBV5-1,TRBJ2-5,CASSWTTQETQYF,TGCGCCAGCAGCTGGACTACCCAAGAGACCCAGTACTTC
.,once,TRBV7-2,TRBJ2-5,CASSLDGGKETQYF,TGTGCCAGCAGCTTAGATGGTGGTAAAGAGACCCAGTACTTC
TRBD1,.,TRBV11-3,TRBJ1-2,CASSPEDRVDGYTF,TGTGCCAGCAGCCCTGAGGACAGGGTGGATGGCTACACCTTC
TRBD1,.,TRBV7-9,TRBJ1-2,CASSLWTGGDGYTF,TGTGCCAGCAGCTTATGGACAGGGGGCGATGGCTACACCTTC